The 7 T cell receptor beta chains below all came from one sample that was sequenced in a study of radiotherapy plus CTLA-4 blockade in lung cancer. Produced via immunoSEQ multiplex PCR; TCRdb's table is partial and in-frame only. Here the sample spans 81,000 or so clones, less than 85% being singletons. Sequenced here: peripheral blood, sampled from a patient treated with radiotherapy plus ipilimumab. These TCRs come from a human donor with non-small cell lung cancer who had stable disease on radiotherapy plus ipilimumab.

The V and J genes are TRBV5-1 and TRBJ1-1; 8 bases are shared with TRBD1. Germline V CDR1 and CDR2: SGHRS, YFSETQ. V lost 4 bases and J lost 2; bases outside the gene matches: 7. The CDR3 totals 15 residues. The CDR3 region has the DNA TGCGCCAGCAGCCCCGGGCAGGGGGCAAACACTGAAGCTTTCTTT. Translation: CASSPGQGANTEAFF.

V and J are TRBV18 and TRBJ2-3, with D possibly TRBD2 on 7 matching bases. From germline, CDR1 is KGHSH and CDR2 LQKENI. The CDR3 spans 19 residues. V was pared by 2 bases and J by 1 base, with 22 bases between. CDR3 in amino acids: CASSPLRGGSLARTDTQYF. The DNA of the CDR3 is TGTGCCAGCTCACCATTGAGGGGGGGCAGTCTCGCCCGCACAGATACGCAGTATTTT.

The V call is TRBV7-9, the J call TRBJ2-5, with D tentatively TRBD1 or TRBD2 (5 bases each). Germline CDR1 reads SEHNR; CDR2 reads FQNEAQ (reference sequence). There are 14 residues in the CDR3. Trimming stripped 0 bases from V and 4 bases from J, with 9 bases between. The CDR3 region has the DNA TGTGCCAGCAGCTTAGCGGGACCTAGAGAGACCCAGTACTTC. It encodes CASSLAGPRETQYF.

The gene calls are TRBV13 and TRBJ2-5, with D unresolved. The CDR3 contains 14 residues. Germline V gene lookup returns CDR1 PRHDT and CDR2 FYEKMQ (reference sequence). V was trimmed by 2 bases and J by 2 bases, leaving 9 bases between them. CDR3 loop: CASSLPRQQETQYF. The CDR3 DNA reads TGTGCCAGCAGCTTACCTCGCCAACAAGAGACCCAGTACTTC.

This chain uses TRBV25-1 with TRBJ2-3, with D possibly matching TRBD2 (6 bases). Per germline, CDR1 MGHDK and CDR2 SYGVNS. The V end was cut by 8 bases, the J end by 2 bases, with 17 bases between. The CDR3 is 15 residues long. This CDR3 reads CASSLAGRPTDTQYF. The CDR3 region has the DNA TGTGCCAGCTCCTTGGCGGGGAGACCCACAGATACGCAGTATTTT.

The chain recombines TRBV28 with TRBJ2-5, with D tentatively TRBD2 (6 bases). Gene TRBJ2-7 matches the end of the DNA better, so the J call may be wrong. The V gene's germline CDR1 is MDHEN and CDR2 SYDVKM. The CDR3 is 14 residues long. The CDR3 DNA follows: TGTGCCAGCAGTTTCCCAGCGGGCTCCTACGAGCAGTACTTC. This encodes CASSFPAGSYEQYF.

This clone occurred a few times. The chain is built from TRBV19 and TRBJ1-5; D gene uncertain. This CDR3 is 12 amino acids long. Germline V gene lookup returns CDR1 LNHDA and CDR2 SQIVND (reference sequence). Trimming cost V 4 bases and J 0 bases, with 1 base left between them. CDR3 residues: CASSNSNQPQHF. CDR3 DNA sequence: TGTGCCAGTAGTAATAGCAATCAGCCCCAGCATTTT.